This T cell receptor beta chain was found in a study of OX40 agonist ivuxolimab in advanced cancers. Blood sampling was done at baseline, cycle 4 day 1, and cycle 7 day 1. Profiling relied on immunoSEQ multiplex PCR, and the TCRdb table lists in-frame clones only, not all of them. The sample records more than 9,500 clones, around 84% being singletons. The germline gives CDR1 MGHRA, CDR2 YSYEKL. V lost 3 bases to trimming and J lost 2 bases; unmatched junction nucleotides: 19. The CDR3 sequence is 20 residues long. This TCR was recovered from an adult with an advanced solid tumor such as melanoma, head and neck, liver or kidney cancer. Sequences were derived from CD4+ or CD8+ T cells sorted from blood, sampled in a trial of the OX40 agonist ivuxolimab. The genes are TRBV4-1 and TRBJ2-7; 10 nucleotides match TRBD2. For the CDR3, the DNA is TGCGCCAGCAGCCACCGCCGACCGGGACTGTGGACTAGCGGACCCTACGAGCAGTACTTC. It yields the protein CASSHRRPGLWTSGPYEQYF.